Listed here is a single T cell receptor (beta chain). Antigen specificity is unknown. Only in-frame clones appear in the TCRdb table, and some are missing; sequencing was by immunoSEQ multiplex PCR. This sample carries roughly 390,000 clones, 88% of them seen once, and the ten largest clones take 3.5%. Treatment indicated: roughly 20 received Ad26.COV2.S at low or high dose, single or two shots; a few received placebo; per-sample allocation not given. Samples came from day 63 after the first vaccine or placebo injection. An adult aged 18-55 years in Boston served as the donor. Wuhan-strain spike was delivered by a replication-incompetent Ad26 vector. This sample was taken from a study of Ad26.COV2.S vaccination and SARS-CoV-2 variants. Study findings and constraints: Spike-specific TCR breadth was greater in vaccine than placebo recipients.

The V and J ends lost 4 bases and 1 base, in that order; junction bases with no gene match: 14. Germline values: CDR1 LGHNA, CDR2 YNFKEQ. This CDR3 comprises 20 residues. The sample here was peripheral blood, taken in a trial of Ad26.COV2.S vaccine versus placebo. The genes are TRBV4-2 and TRBJ2-2; TRBD2 matches at 11 bases. This sequence was found in a person aged 18-60 years who received the Ad26.COV2.S COVID-19 vaccine or a placebo. The CDR3 DNA sequence: TGTGCCAGCAGCCGAGGATCAGGGGTAGCGGGGGGGATGAACACCGGGGAGCTGTTTTTT. Amino acid sequence: CASSRGSGVAGGMNTGELFF.